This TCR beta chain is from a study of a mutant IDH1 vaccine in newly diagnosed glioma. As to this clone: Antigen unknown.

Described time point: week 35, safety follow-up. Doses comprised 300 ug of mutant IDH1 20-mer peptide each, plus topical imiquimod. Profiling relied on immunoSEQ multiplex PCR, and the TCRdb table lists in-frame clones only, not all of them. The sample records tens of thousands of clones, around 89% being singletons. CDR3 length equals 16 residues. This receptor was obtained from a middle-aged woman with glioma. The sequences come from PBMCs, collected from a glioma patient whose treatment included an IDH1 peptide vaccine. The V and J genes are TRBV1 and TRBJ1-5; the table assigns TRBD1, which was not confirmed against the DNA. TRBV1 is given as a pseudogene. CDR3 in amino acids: CTSSRTGGLGGQPQHF. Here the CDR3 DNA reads TGCACCAGCAGTCGGACAGGGGGGCTCGGTGGACAGCCCCAGCATTTT.